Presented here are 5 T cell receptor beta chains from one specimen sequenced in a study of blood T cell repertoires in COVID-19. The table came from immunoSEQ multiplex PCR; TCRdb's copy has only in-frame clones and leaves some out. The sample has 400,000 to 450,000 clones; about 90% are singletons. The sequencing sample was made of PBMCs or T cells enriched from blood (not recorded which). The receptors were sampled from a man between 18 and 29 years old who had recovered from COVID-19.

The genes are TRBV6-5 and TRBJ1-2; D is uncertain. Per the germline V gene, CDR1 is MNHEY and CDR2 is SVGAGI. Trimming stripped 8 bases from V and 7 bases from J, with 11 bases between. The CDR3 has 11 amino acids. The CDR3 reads CASRGGAGYTF. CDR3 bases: TGTGCCAGCCGGGGAGGCGCTGGCTACACCTTC.

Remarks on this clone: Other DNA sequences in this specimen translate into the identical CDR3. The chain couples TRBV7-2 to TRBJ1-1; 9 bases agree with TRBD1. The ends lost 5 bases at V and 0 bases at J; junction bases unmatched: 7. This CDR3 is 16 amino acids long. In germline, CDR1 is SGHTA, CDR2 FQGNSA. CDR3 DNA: TGTGCCAGCAGCCCGGGGACAGGGAGGATGAACACTGAAGCTTTCTTT. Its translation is CASSPGTGRMNTEAFF.

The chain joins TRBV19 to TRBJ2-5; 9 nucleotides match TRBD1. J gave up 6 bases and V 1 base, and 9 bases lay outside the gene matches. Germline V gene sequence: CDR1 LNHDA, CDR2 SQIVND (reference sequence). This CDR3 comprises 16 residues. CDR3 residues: CASSIGLGQGEKTQYF. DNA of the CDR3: TGTGCCAGTAGTATAGGGTTGGGACAGGGTGAAAAGACCCAGTACTTC. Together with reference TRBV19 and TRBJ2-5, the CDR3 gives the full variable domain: DGGITQSPKYLFRKEGQNVTLSCEQNLNHDAMYWYRQDPGQGLRLIYYSQIVNDFQKGDIAEGYSVSREKKESFPLTVTSAQKNPTAFYLCASSIGLGQGEKTQYFGPGTRLLVL.

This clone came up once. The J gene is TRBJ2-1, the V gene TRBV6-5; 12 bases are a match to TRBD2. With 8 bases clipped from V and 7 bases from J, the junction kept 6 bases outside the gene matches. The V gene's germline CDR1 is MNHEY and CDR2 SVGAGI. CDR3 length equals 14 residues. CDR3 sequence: CASGPSGRANEQFF. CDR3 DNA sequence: TGTGCCAGCGGACCTAGCGGGAGGGCTAATGAGCAGTTCTTC.

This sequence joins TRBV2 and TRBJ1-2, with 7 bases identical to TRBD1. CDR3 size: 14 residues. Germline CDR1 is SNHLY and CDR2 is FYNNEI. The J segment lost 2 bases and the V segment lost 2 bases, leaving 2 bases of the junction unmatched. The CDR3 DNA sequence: TGTGCCAGCAGTGAACAGGGACAGAACTATGGCTACACCTTC. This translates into CASSEQGQNYGYTF.